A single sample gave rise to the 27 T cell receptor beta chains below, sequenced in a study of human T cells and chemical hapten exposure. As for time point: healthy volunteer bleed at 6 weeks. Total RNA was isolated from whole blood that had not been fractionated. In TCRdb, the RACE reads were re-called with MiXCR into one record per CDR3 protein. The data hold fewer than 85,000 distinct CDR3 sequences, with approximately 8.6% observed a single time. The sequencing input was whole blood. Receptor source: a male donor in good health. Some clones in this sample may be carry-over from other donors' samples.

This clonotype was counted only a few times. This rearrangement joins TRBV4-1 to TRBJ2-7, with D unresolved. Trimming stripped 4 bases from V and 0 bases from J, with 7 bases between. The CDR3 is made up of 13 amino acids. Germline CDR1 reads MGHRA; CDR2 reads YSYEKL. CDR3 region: CASSLSNSYEQYF. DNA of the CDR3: TGCGCCAGCAGCCTCAGTAACTCCTACGAGCAGTACTTC.

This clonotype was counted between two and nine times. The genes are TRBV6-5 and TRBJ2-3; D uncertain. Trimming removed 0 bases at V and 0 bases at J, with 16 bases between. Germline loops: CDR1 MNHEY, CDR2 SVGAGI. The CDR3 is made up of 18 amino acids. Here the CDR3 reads CASSYSSRASTSTDTQYF. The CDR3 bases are TGTGCCAGCAGTTACTCGAGTAGAGCGAGTACTAGCACAGATACGCAGTATTTT.

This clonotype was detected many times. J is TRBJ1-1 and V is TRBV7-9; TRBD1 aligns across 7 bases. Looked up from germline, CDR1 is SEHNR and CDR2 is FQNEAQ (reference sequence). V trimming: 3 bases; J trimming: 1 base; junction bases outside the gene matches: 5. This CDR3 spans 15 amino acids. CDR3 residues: CASSFVRTGNTEAFF. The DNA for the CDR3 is TGTGCCAGCAGCTTCGTTCGGACAGGGAACACTGAAGCTTTCTTT.

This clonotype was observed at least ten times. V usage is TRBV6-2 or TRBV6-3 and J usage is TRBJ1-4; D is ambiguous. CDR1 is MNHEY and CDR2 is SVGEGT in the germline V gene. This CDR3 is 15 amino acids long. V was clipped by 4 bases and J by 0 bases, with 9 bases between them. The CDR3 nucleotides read TGTGCCAGCAGTTTCGACGGACCAACTAATGAAAAACTGTTTTTT. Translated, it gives CASSFDGPTNEKLFF.

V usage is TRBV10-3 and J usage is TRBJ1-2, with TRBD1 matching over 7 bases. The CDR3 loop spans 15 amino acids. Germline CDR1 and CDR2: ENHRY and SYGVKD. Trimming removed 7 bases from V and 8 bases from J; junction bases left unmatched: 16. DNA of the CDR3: TGTGCCATCACCCTGGGGCAGGGTTGGGACAGAGGCTACACCTTC. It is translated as CAITLGQGWDRGYTF.

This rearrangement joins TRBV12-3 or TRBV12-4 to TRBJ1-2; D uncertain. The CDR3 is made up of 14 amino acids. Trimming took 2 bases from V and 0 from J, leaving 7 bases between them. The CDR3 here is CASSLRFSNYGYTF. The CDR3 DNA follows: TGTGCCAGCAGTTTAAGATTTTCTAACTATGGCTACACCTTC.

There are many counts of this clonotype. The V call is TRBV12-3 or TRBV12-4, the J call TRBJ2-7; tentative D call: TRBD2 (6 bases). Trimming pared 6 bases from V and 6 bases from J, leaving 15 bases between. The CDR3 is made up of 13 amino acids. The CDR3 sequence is CASRAGGGAEQYF. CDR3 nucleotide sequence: TGTGCCAGCAGAGCAGGCGGAGGGGCCGAGCAGTACTTC.

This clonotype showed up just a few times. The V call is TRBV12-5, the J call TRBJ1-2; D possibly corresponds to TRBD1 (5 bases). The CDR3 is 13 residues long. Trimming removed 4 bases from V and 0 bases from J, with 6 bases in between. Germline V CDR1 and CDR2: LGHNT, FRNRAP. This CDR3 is CASGSTANYGYTF. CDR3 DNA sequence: TGTGCTAGTGGTTCGACAGCTAACTATGGCTACACCTTC.

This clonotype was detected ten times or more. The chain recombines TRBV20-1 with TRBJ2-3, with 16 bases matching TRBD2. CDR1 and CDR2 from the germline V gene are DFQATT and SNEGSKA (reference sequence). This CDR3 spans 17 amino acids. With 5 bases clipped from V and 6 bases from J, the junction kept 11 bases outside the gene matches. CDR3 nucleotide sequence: TGCAGTGCTCCCCCTCCGGGACTAGCGGGAGGGCGTGATACGCAGTATTTT. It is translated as CSAPPPGLAGGRDTQYF.

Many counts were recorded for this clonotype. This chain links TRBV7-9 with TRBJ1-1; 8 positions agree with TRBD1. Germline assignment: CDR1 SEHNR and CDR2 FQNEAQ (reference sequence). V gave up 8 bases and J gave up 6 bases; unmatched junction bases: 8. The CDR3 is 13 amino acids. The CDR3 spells CASGGQGRPEAFF. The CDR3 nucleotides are TGTGCCAGCGGAGGACAGGGTAGACCTGAAGCTTTCTTT.

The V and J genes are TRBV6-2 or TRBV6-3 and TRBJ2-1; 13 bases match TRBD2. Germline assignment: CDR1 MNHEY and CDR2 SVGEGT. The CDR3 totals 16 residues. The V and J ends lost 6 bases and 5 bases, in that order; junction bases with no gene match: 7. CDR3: CASSDGTSGVHNEQFF. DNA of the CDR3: TGTGCCAGCAGCGACGGGACTAGCGGGGTCCACAATGAGCAGTTCTTC.

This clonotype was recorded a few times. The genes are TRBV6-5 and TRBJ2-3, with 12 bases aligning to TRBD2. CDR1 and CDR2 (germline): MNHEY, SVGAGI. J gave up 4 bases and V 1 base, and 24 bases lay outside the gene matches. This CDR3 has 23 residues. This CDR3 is CASSYFGTGDFSSGRAPPDTQYF. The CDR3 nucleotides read TGTGCCAGCAGTTACTTCGGGACAGGGGATTTTTCTAGCGGGAGGGCCCCCCCAGATACGCAGTATTTT.

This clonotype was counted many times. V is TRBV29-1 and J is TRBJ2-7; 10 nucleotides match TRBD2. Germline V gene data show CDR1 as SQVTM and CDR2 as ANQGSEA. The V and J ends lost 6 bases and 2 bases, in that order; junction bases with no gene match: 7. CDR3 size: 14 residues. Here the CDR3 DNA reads TGCAGCGTCGGGACTAGCGCTAGGACCTACGAGCAGTACTTC. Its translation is CSVGTSARTYEQYF.

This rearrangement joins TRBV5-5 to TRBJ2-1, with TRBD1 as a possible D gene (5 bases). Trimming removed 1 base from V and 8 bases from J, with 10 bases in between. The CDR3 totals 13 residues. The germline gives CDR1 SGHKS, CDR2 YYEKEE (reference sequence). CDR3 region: CASSLRRVDEQFF. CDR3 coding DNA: TGTGCCAGCAGCTTGCGCAGGGTCGATGAGCAGTTCTTC.

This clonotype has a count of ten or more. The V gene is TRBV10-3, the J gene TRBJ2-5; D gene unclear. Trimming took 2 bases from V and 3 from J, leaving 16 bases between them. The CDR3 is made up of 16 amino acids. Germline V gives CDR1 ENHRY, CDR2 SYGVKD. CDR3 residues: CAISEPNEGTKETQYF. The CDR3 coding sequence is TGTGCCATCAGTGAGCCGAATGAAGGTACCAAAGAGACCCAGTACTTC.

The CDR3 DNA sequence: TGTGCCAGCTCACCTAACACAGGGGGCCTTGAGCAGTTCTTC. Its protein is CASSPNTGGLEQFF. The chain employs TRBV18 and TRBJ2-1; 9 bases match TRBD1. CDR1 is KGHSH, CDR2 LQKENI, per germline. The length of the CDR3 is 14 residues. V shed 3 bases, J shed 9 bases, and the junction held 6 bases outside the gene matches.

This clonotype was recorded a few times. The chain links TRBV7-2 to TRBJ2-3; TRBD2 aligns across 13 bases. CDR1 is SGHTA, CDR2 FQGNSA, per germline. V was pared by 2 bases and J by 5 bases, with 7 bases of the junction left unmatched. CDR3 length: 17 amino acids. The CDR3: CASSLIRTSGSRDTQYF. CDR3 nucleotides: TGTGCCAGCAGCTTAATCCGGACTAGCGGGAGTCGAGATACGCAGTATTTT.

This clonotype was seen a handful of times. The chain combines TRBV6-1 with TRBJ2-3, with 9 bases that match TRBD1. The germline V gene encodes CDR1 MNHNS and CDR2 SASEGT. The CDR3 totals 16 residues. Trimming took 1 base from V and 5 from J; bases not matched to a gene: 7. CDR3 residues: CASSEVETGGEDTQYF. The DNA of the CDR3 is TGTGCCAGCAGTGAAGTCGAGACAGGGGGTGAAGATACGCAGTATTTT.

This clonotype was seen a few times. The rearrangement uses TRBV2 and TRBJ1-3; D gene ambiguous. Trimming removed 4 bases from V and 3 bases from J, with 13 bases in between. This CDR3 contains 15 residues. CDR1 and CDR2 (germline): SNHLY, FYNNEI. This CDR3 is CASSATLGRGNTIYF. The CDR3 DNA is TGTGCCAGCAGTGCCACCCTCGGGCGTGGAAACACCATATATTTT. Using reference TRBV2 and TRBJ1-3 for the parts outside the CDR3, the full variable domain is EPEVTQTPSHQVTQMGQEVILRCVPISNHLYFYWYRQILGQKVEFLVSFYNNEISEKSEIFDDQFSVERPDGSNFTLKIRSTKLEDSAMYFCASSATLGRGNTIYFGEGSWLTVV.

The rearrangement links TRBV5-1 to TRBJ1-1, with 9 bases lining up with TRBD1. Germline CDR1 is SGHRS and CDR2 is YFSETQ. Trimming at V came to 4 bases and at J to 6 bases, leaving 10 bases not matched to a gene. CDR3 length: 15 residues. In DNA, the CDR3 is TGCGCCAGCAGCGAAGGCCGGGACAGGGCTTCTGAAGCTTTCTTT. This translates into CASSEGRDRASEAFF.

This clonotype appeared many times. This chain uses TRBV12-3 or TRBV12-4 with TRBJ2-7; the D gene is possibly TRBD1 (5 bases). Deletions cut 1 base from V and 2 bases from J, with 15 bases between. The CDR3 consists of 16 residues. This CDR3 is CASSLGETDSPYEQYF. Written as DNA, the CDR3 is TGTGCCAGCAGTTTAGGAGAAACTGACAGCCCCTACGAGCAGTACTTC.

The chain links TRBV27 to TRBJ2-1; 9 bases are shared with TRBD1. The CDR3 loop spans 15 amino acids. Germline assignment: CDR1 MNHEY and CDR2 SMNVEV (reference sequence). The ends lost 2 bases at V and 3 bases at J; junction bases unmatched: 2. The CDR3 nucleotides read TGTGCCAGCAGTTTAACAGGGGGCGTCTACAATGAGCAGTTCTTC. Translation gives CASSLTGGVYNEQFF.

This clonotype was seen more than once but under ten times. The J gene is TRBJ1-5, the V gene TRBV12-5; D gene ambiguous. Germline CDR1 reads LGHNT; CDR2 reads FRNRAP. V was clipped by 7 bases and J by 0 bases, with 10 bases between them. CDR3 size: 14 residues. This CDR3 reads CASAPGPSNQPQHF. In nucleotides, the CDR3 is TGTGCTAGTGCCCCGGGCCCTAGCAATCAGCCCCAGCATTTT.

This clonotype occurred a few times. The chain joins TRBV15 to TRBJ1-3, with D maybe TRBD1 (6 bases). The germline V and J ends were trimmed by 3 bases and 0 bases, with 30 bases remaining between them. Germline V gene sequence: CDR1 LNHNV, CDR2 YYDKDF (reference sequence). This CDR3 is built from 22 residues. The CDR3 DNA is TGTGCCACCAGCAGGAGGGGGATCCTCGGGACACCATGGATTTACTCTGGAAACACCATATATTTT. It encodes CATSRRGILGTPWIYSGNTIYF.

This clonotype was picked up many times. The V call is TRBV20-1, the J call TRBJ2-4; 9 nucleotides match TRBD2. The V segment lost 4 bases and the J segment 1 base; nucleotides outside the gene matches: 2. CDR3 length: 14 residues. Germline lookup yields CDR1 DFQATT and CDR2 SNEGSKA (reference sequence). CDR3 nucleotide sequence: TGCAGTGCTATAGCGGGGGCCGCCAAAAACATTCAGTACTTC. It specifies CSAIAGAAKNIQYF.

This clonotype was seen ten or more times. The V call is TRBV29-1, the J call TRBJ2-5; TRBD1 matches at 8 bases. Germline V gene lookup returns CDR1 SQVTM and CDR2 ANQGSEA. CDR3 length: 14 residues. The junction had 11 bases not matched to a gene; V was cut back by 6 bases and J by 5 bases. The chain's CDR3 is CSVVDRGREETQYF. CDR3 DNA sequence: TGCAGCGTGGTTGACAGGGGAAGGGAGGAGACCCAGTACTTC.

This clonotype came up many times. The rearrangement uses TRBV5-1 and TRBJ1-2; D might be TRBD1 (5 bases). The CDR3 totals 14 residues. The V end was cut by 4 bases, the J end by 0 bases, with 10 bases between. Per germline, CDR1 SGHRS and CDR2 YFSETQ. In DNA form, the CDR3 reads TGCGCCAGCAGCGCGGACATGTCTAACTATGGCTACACCTTC. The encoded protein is CASSADMSNYGYTF. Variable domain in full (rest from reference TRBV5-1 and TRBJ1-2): KAGVTQTPRYLIKTRGQQVTLSCSPISGHRSVSWYQQTPGQGLQFLFEYFSETQRNKGNFPGRFSGRQFSNSRSEMNVSTLELGDSALYLCASSADMSNYGYTFGSGTRLTVV.